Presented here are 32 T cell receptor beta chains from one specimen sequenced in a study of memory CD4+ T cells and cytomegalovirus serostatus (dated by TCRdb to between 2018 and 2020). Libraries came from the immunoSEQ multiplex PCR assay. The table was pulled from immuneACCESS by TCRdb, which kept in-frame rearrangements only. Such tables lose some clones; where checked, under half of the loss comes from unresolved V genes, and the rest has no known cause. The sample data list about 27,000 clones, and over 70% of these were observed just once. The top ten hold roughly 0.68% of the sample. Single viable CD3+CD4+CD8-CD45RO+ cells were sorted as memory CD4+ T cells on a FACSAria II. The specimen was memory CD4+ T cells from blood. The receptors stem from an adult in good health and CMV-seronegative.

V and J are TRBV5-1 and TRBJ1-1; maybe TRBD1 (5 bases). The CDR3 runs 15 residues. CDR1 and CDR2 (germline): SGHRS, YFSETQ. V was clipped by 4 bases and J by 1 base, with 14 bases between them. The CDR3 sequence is CASSSSGTANTEAFF. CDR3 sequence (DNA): TGCGCCAGCAGCAGTTCCGGGACGGCGAACACTGAAGCTTTCTTT.

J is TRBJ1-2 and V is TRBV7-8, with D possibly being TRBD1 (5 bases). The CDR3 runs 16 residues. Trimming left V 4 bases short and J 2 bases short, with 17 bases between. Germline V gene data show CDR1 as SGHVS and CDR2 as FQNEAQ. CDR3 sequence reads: CASSSQTTGLNYGYTF. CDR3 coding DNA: TGTGCCAGCAGCTCGCAAACAACAGGATTGAACTATGGCTACACCTTC.

The CDR3 loop reads CASSQEYRVIPNTIYF. The DNA of the CDR3 is TGTGCCAGCAGCCAAGAATACCGGGTCATCCCAAACACCATATATTTT. The chain couples TRBV14 to TRBJ1-3; D uncertain. Germline CDR1 reads SGHDN; CDR2 reads FVKESK. V lost 0 bases, J lost 6 bases, and 15 bases lay in between. There are 16 residues in the CDR3.

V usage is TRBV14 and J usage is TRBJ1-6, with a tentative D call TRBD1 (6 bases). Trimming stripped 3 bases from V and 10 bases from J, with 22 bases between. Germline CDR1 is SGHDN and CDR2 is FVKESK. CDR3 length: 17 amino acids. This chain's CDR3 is CASSQLGGGVLSSPLHF. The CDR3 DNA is TGTGCCAGCAGCCAGCTGGGAGGGGGTGTATTGAGCTCACCCCTCCACTTT. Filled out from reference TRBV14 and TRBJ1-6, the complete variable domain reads EAGVTQFPSHSVIEKGQTVTLRCDPISGHDNLYWYRRVMGKEIKFLLHFVKESKQDESGMPNNRFLAERTGGTYSTLKVQPAELEDSGVYFCASSQLGGGVLSSPLHFGNGTRLTVT.

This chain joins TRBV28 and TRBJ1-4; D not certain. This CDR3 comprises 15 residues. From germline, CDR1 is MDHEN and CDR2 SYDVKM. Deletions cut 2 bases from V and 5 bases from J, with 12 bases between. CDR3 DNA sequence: TGTGCCAGCAGTTTAAACCGGCGGTTAAATGAAAAACTGTTTTTT. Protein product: CASSLNRRLNEKLFF.

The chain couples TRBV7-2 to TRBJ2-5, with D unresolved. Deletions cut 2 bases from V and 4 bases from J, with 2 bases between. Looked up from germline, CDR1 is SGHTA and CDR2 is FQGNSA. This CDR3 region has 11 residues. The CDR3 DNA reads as TGTGCCAGCAGCTTACTAGAGACCCAGTACTTC. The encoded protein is CASSLLETQYF.

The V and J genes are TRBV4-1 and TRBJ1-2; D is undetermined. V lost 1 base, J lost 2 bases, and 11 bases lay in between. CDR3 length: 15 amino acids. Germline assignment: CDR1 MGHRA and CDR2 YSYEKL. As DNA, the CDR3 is TGCGCCAGCAGCCAAGTTCCGAATCTAAACTATGGCTACACCTTC. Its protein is CASSQVPNLNYGYTF.

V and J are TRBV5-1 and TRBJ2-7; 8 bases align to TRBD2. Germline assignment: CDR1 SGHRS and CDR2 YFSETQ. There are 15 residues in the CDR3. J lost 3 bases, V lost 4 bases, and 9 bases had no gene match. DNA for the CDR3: TGCGCCAGCAGCCCGGACGGGGGGGCCATCTACGAGCAGTACTTC. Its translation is CASSPDGGAIYEQYF.

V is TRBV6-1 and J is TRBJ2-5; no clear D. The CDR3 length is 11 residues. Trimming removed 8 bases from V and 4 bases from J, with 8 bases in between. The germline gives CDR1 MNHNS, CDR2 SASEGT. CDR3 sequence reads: CASAEIETQYF. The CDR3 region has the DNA TGTGCCAGCGCCGAAATAGAGACCCAGTACTTC.

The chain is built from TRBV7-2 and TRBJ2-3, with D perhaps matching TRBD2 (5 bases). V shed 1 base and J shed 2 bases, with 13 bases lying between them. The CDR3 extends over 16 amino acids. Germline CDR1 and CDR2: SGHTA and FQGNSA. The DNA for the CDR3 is TGTGCCAGCAGCTTAGGTAATCCGGGGTACACAGATACGCAGTATTTT. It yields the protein CASSLGNPGYTDTQYF.

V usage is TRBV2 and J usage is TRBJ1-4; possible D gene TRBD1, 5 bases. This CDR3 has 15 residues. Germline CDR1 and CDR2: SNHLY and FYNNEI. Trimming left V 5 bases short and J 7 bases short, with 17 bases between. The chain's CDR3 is CASSSRQIRTEKLFF. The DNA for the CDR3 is TGTGCCAGCAGTTCCAGACAGATCCGAACTGAAAAACTGTTTTTT.

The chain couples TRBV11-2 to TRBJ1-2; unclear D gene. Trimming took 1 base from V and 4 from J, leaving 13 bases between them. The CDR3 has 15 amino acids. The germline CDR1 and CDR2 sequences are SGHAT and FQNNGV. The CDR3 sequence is CASSLGPELPYGYTF. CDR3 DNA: TGTGCCAGCAGCTTAGGGCCGGAATTGCCCTATGGCTACACCTTC.

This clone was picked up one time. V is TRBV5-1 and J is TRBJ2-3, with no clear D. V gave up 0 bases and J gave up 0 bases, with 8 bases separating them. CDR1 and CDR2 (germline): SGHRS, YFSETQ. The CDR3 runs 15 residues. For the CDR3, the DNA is TGCGCCAGCAGCTTGGCCGACTCTAGCACAGATACGCAGTATTTT. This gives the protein CASSLADSSTDTQYF.

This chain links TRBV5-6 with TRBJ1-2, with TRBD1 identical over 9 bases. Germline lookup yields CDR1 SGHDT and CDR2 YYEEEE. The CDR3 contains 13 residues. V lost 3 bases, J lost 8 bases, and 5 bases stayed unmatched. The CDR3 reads CASSWTTGGGYTF. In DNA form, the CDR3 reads TGTGCCAGCAGCTGGACTACAGGGGGCGGCTACACCTTC.

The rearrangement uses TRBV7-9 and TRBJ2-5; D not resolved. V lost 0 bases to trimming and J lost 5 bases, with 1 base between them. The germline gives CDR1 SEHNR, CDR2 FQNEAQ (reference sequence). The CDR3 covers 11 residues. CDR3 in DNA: TGTGCCAGCAGCTTAGCTGAGACCCAGTACTTC. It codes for CASSLAETQYF.

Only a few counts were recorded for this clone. The CDR3 spells CASSIRPGRGKEKLFF. CDR3 coding DNA: TGTGCCAGTAGTATTCGTCCGGGAAGGGGCAAGGAAAAACTGTTTTTT. This rearrangement joins TRBV19 to TRBJ1-4, with D possibly TRBD1 on 5 matching bases. V was shortened by 3 bases and J by 8 bases, with 19 bases between the two germline ends. Looked up from germline, CDR1 is LNHDA and CDR2 is SQIVND (reference sequence). The CDR3 is 16 amino acids.

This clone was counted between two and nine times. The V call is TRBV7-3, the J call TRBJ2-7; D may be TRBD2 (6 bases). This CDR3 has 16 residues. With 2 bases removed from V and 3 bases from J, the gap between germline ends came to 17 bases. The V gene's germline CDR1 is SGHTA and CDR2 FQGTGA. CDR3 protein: CASSLGEAGSGYEQYF. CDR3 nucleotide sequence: TGTGCCAGCAGCTTAGGGGAGGCGGGGTCGGGCTACGAGCAGTACTTC.

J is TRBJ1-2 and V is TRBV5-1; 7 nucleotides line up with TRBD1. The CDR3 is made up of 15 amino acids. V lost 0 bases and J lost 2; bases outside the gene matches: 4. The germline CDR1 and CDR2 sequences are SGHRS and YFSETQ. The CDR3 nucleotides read TGCGCCAGCAGCTTGGTACCGACAGGGAACTATGGCTACACCTTC. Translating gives CASSLVPTGNYGYTF.

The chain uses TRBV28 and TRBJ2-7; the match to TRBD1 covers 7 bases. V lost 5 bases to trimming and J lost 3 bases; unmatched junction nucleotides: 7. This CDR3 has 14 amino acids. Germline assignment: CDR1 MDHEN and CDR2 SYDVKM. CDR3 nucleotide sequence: TGTGCCAGCAGTCTTTCGGACAGGCTCTACGAGCAGTACTTC. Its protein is CASSLSDRLYEQYF.

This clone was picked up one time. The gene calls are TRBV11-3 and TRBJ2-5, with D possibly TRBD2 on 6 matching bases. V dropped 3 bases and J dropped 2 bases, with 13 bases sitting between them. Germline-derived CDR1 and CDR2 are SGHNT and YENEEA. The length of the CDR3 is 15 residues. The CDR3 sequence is CASSLEGGGQETQYF. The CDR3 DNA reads TGTGCCAGCAGCTTGGAGGGCGGAGGACAAGAGACCCAGTACTTC.

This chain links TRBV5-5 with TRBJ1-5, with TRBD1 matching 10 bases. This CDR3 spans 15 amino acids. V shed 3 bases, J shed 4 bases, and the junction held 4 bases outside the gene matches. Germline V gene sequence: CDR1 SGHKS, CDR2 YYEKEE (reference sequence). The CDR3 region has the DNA TGTGCCAGCAGCTGGACAGGGGGGTATAATCAGCCCCAGCATTTT. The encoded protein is CASSWTGGYNQPQHF. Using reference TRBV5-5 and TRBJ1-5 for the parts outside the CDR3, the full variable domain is DAGVTQSPTHLIKTRGQQVTLRCSPISGHKSVSWYQQVLGQGPQFIFQYYEKEERGRGNFPDRFSARQFPNYSSELNVNALLLGDSALYLCASSWTGGYNQPQHFGDGTRLSIL.

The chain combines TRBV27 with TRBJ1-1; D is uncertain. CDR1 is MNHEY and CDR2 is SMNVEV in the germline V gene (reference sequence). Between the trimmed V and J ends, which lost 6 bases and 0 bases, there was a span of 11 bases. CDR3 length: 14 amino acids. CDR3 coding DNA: TGTGCCAGCAGCCCCAGGCGGATGAACACTGAAGCTTTCTTT. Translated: CASSPRRMNTEAFF.

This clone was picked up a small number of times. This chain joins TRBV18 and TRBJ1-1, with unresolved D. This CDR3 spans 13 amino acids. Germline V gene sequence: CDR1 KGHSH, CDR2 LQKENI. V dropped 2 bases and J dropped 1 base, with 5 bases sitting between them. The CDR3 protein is CASSPMGNTEAFF. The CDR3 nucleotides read TGTGCCAGCTCACCAATGGGGAACACTGAAGCTTTCTTT.

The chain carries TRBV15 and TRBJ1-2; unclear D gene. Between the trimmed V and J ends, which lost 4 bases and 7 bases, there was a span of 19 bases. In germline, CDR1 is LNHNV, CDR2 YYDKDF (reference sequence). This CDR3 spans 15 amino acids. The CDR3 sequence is CATSTQTVRAGGYTF. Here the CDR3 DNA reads TGTGCCACCAGCACCCAAACAGTTCGTGCTGGTGGCTACACCTTC.

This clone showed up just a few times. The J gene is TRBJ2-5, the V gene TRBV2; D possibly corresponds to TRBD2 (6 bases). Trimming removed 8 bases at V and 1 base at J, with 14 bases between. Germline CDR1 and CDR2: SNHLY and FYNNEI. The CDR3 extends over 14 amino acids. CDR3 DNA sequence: TGTGCCAGCGACCACGGGACTCCCCAAGAGACCCAGTACTTC. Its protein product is CASDHGTPQETQYF.

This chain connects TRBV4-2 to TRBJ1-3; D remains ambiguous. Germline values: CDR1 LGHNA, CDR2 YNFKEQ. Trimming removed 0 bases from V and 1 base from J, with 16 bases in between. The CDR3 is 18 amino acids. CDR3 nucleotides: TGTGCCAGCAGCCAAGAATTTCCCATCATTACATCTGGAAACACCATATATTTT. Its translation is CASSQEFPIITSGNTIYF.

CDR3 amino acids: CAWSGTAQETQYF. Here the CDR3 DNA reads TGTGCCTGGAGTGGGACAGCCCAAGAGACCCAGTACTTC. The V call is TRBV30, the J call TRBJ2-5; maybe TRBD1 (6 bases). With 1 base removed from V and 1 base from J, the gap between germline ends came to 7 bases. Germline CDR1 reads GTSNPN; CDR2 reads SVGIG (reference sequence). The CDR3 covers 13 residues.

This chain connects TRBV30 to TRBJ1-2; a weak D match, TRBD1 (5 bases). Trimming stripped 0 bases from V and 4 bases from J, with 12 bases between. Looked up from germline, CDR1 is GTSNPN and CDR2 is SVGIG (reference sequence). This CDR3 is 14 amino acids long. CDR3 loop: CAWSVDSGGYGYTF. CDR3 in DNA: TGTGCCTGGAGTGTAGACAGTGGCGGCTATGGCTACACCTTC.

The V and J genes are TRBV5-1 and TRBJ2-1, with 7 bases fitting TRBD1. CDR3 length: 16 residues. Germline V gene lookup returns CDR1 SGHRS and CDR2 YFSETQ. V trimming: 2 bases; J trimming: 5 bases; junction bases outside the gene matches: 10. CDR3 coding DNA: TGCGCCAGCAGCTTAATCCCGGGACAGAGAAACAATGAGCAGTTCTTC. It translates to CASSLIPGQRNNEQFF.

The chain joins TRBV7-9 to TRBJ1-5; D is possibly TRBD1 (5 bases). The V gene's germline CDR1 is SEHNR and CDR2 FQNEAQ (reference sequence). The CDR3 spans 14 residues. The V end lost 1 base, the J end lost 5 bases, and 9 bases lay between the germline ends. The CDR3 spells CASSLGGLDQPQHF. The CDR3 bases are TGTGCCAGCAGCTTAGGGGGGTTGGATCAGCCCCAGCATTTT. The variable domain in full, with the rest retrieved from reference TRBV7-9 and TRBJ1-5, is DTGVSQNPRHKITKRGQNVTFRCDPISEHNRLYWYRQTLGQGPEFLTYFQNEAQLEKSRLLSDRFSAERPKGSFSTLEIQRTEQGDSAMYLCASSLGGLDQPQHFGDGTRLSIL.

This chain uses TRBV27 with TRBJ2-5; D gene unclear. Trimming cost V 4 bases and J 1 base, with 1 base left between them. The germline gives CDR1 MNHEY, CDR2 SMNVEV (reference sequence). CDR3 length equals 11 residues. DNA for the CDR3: TGTGCCAGCAGTTCCCAAGAGACCCAGTACTTC. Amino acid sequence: CASSSQETQYF.

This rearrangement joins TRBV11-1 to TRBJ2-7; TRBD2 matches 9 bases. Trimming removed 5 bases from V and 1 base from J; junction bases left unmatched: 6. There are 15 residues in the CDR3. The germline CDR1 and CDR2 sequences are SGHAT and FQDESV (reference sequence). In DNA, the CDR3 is TGTGCCAGCAGCCCTCCTAGCGGGGCATCCTACGAGCAGTACTTC. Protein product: CASSPPSGASYEQYF.